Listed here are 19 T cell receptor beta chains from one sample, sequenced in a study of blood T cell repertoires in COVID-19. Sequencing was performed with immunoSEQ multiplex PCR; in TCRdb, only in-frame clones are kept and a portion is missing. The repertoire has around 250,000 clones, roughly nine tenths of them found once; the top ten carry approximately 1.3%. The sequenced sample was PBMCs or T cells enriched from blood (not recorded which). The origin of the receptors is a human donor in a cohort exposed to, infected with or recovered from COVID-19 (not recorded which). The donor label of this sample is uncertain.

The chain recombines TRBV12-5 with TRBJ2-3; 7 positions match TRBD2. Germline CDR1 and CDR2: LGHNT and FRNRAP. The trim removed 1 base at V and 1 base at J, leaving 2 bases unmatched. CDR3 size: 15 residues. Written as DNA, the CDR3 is TGTGCTAGTGGTTTGGAACGGGGGGGCACAGATACGCAGTATTTT. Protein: CASGLERGGTDTQYF. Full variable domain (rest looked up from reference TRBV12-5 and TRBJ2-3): DARVTQTPRHKVTEMGQEVTMRCQPILGHNTVFWYRQTMMQGLELLAYFRNRAPLDDSGMPKDRFSAEMPDATLATLKIQPSEPRDSAVYFCASGLERGGTDTQYFGPGTRLTVL.

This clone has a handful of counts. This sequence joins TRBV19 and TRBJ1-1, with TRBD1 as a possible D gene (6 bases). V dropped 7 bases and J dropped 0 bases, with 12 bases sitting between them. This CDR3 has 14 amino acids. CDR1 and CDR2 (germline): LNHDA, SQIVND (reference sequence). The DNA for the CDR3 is TGTGCCAGTACCGAAGGGGGTTTGAACACTGAAGCTTTCTTT. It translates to CASTEGGLNTEAFF.

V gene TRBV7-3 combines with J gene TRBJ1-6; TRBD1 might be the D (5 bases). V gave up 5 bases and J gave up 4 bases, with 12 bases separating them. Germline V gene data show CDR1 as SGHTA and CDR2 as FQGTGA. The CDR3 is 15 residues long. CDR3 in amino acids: CASSASGGYNSPLHF. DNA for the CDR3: TGTGCCAGCAGCGCGTCGGGGGGGTATAATTCACCCCTCCACTTT.

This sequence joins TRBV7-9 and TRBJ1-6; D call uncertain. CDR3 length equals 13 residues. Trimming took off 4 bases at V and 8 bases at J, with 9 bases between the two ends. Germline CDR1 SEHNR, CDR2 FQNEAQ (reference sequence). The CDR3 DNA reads TGTGCCAGCAGCTCCGCAGATTATTCACCCCTCCACTTT. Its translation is CASSSADYSPLHF.

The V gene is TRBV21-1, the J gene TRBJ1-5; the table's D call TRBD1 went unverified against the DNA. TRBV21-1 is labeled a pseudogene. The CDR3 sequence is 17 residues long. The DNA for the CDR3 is TGTGCCAGCAGCCCTTGGAACAGGGCACGGGTTAATCAGCCCCAGCATTTT. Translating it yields CASSPWNRARVNQPQHF.

This chain's CDR3 is CARTGENYGYTF. In DNA, the CDR3 is TGTGCCAGGACAGGGGAGAACTATGGCTACACCTTC. The V and J genes are TRBV12-3 or TRBV12-4 and TRBJ1-2; TRBD1 aligns across 8 bases. The CDR3 length is 12 residues. With 9 bases clipped from V and 2 bases from J, the junction kept 2 bases outside the gene matches.

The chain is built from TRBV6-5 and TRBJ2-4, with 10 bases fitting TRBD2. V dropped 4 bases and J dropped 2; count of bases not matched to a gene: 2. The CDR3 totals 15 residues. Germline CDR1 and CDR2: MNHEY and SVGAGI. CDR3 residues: CASSLAGGTKNIQYF. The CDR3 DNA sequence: TGTGCCAGCAGTTTAGCGGGGGGTACCAAAAACATTCAGTACTTC.

The CDR3 sequence: CASSVLAGADTQYF. The DNA of the CDR3 is TGCGCCAGCAGCGTCTTAGCGGGGGCGGATACGCAGTATTTT. V gene TRBV5-1 combines with J gene TRBJ2-3; 9 positions agree with TRBD2. Germline V gene sequence: CDR1 SGHRS, CDR2 YFSETQ. This CDR3 is built from 14 residues. The ends lost 4 bases at V and 6 bases at J; junction bases unmatched: 6.

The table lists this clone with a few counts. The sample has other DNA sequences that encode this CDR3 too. This CDR3 reads CASSLGQGLYGYTF. The CDR3 region has the DNA TGCGCCAGCAGCTTAGGACAGGGTCTTTATGGCTACACCTTC. The chain carries TRBV5-1 and TRBJ1-2; 8 bases line up with TRBD1. The CDR3 totals 14 residues. The V gene end was trimmed by 2 bases and the J gene end by 5 bases; junction bases not matched to a gene: 5. The germline CDR1 and CDR2 sequences are SGHRS and YFSETQ.

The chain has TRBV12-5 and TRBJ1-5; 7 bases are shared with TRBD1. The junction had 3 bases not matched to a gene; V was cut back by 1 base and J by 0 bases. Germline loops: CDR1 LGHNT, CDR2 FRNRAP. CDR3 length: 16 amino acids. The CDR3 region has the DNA TGTGCTAGTGGTTTGGAAGGGGGCTATAGCAATCAGCCCCAGCATTTT. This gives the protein CASGLEGGYSNQPQHF. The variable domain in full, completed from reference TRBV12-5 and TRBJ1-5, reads DARVTQTPRHKVTEMGQEVTMRCQPILGHNTVFWYRQTMMQGLELLAYFRNRAPLDDSGMPKDRFSAEMPDATLATLKIQPSEPRDSAVYFCASGLEGGYSNQPQHFGDGTRLSIL.

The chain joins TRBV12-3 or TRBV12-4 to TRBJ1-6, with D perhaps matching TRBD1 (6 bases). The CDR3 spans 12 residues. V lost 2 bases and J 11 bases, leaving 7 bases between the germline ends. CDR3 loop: CASSLQGTPLHF. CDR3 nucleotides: TGTGCCAGCAGTTTACAGGGGACACCCCTCCACTTT.

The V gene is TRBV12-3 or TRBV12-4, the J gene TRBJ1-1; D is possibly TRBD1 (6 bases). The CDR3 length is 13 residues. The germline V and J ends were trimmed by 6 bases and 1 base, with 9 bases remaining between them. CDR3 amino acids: CASSRQENTEAFF. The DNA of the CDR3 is TGTGCCAGCAGCCGACAGGAGAACACTGAAGCTTTCTTT.

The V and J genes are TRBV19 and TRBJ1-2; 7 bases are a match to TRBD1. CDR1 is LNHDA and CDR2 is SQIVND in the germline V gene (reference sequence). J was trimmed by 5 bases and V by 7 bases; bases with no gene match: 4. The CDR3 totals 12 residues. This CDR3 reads CASTTGFYGYTF. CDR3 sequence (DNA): TGTGCCAGTACGACAGGGTTTTATGGCTACACCTTC.

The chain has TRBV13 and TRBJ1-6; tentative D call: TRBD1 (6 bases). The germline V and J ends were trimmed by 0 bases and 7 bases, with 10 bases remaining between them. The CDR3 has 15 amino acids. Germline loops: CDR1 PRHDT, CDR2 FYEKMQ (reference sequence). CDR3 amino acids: CASSLGGAKNSPLHF. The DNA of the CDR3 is TGTGCCAGCAGCTTAGGGGGGGCGAAGAATTCACCCCTCCACTTT.

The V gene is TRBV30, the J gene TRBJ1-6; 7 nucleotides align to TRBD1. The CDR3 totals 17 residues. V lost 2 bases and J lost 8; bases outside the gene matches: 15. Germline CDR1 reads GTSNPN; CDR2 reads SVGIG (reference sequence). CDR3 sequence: CAWSLPPGGIMHSPLHF. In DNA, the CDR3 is TGTGCCTGGAGTCTTCCTCCAGGGGGGATAATGCATTCACCCCTCCACTTT.

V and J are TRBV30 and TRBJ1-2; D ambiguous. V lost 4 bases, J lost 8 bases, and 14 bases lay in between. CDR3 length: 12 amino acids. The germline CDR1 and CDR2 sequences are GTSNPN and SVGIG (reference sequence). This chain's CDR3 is CAWTSPGKGYTF. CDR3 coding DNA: TGTGCCTGGACCTCCCCGGGTAAAGGCTACACCTTC.

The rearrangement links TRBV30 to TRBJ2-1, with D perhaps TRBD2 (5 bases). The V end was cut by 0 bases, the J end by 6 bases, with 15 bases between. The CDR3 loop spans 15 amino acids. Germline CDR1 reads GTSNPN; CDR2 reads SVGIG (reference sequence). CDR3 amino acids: CAWSVGVPGSNEQFF. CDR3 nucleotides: TGTGCCTGGAGTGTCGGGGTCCCGGGTTCCAATGAGCAGTTCTTC.

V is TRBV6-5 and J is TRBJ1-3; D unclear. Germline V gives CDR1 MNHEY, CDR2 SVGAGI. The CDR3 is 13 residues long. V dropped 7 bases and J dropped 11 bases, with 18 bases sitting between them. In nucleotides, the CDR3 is TGTGCCAGCACAGTCCGGCTCGGGTCCGCCATATATTTT. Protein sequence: CASTVRLGSAIYF.

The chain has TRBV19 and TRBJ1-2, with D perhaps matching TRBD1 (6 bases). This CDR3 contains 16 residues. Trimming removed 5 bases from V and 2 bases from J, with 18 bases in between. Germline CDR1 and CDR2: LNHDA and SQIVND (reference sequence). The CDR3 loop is CASSPLTDRRNYGYTF. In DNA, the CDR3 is TGTGCCAGTAGTCCCTTGACGGACAGAAGAAACTATGGCTACACCTTC.